This T cell receptor (beta chain) was captured by sequencing in a study of blood T cell repertoires in COVID-19. Background on the study: The United States, Italy and Spain supplied acute and convalescent COVID-19 samples.

This table comes from immunoSEQ multiplex PCR, and its TCRdb copy is limited to in-frame clones, with some not included. The data show some 240,000 clones, with more than 75% seen just once and approximately 5.2% held by the top ten. Patients at the Seattle site were enrolled during active infection and followed longitudinally. The origin of this receptor is a woman between 70 and 85 years old with COVID-19, enrolled during active disease. Sequenced sample: peripheral blood.

Written as DNA, the CDR3 is TGTGCCAGCACGCGACAGGAGTATGGCTACACCTTC. It specifies CASTRQEYGYTF. The chain carries TRBV28 and TRBJ1-2; TRBD1 might be the D (6 bases). V was pared by 7 bases and J by 5 bases, with 11 bases between. The length of the CDR3 is 12 residues. Germline assignment: CDR1 MDHEN and CDR2 SYDVKM.